The T cell receptor beta chain described here comes from a study of molecular identifiers for immune sequencing clone quantification. MiXCR, run by TCRdb on the PCR reads, gives a single entry per CDR3 protein. The sample lists over 300,000 distinct CDR3 sequences, roughly 24% occurring once. Germline CDR1 and CDR2: SEHNR and FQNEAQ (reference sequence). Trimming cost V 3 bases and J 5 bases, with 8 bases left between them. This CDR3 has 13 residues. In this sample, this clonotype turned up a few times. The specimen sequenced was naive CD8+ T cells from blood, with Jurkat cell RNA spiked in. Regarding subset: FACS-sorted CD8+CD4-CCR7+CD45RA+ naive T cells. The V gene is TRBV7-9, the J gene TRBJ2-4; weak D call: TRBD1 (5 bases). The clonotype was recovered from a human donor in good health. Some libraries in this study had Jurkat cell RNA spiked in. CDR3: CASSFTRENIQYF. The CDR3 DNA follows: TGTGCCAGCAGCTTTACCAGGGAAAACATTCAGTACTTC.